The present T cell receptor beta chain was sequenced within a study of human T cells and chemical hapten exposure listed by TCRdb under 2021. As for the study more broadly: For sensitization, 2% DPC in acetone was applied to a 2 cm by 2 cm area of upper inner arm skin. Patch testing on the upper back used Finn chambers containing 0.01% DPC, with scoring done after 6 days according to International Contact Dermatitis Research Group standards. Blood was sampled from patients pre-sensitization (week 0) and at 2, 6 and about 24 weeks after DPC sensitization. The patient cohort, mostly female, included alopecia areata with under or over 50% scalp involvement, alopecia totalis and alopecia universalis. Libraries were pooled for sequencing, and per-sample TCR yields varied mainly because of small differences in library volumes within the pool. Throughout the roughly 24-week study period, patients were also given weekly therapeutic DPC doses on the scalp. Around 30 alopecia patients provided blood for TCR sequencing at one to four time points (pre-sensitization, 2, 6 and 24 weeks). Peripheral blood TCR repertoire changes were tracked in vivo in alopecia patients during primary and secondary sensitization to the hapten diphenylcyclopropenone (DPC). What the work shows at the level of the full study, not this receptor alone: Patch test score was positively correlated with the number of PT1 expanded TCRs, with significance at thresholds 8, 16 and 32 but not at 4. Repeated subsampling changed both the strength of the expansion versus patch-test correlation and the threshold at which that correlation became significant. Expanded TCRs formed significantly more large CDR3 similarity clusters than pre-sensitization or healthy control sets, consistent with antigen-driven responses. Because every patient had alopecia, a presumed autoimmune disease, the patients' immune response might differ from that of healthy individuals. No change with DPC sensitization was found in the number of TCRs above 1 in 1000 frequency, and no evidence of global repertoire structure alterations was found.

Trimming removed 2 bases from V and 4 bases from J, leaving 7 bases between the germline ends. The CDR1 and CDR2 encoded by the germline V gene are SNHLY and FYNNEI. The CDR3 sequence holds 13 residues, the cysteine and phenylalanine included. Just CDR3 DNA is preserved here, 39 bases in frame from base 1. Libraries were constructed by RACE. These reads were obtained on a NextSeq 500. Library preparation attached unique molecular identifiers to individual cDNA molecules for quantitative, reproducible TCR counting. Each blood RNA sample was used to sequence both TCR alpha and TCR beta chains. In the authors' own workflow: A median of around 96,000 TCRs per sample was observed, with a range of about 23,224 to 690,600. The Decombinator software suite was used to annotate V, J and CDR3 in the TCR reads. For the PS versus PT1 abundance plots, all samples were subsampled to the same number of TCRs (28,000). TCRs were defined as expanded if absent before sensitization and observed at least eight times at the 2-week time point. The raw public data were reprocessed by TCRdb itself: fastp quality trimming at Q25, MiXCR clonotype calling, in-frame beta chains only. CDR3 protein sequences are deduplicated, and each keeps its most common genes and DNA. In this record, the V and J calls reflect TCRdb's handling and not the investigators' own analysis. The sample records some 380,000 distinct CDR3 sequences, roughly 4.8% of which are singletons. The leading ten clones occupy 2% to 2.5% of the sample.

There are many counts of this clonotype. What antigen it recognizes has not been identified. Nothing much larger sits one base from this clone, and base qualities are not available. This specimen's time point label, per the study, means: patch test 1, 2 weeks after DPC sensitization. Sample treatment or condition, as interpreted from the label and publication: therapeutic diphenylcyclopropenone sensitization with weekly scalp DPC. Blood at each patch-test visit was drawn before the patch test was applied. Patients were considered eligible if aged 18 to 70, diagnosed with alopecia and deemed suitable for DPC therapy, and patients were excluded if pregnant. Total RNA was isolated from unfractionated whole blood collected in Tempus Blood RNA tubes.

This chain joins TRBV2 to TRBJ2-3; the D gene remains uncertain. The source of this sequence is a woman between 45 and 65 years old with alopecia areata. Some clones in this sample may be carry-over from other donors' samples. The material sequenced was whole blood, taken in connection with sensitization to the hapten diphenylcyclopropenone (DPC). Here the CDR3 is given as CASSETVSDTQYF. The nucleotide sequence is TGTGCCAGCAGTGAAACCGTCTCAGATACGCAGTATTTT.